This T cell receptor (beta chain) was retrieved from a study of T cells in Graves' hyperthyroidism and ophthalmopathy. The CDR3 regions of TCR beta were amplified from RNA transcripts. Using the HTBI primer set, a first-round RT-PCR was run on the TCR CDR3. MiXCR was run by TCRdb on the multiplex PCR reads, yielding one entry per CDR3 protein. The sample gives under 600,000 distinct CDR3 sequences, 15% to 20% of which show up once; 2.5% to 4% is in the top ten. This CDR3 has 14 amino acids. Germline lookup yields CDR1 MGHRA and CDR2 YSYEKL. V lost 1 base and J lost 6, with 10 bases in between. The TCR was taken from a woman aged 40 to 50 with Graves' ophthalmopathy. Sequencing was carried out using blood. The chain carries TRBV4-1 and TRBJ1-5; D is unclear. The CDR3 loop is CASSQVGVRQPQHF. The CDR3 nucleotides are TGCGCCAGCAGCCAAGTCGGGGTTCGTCAGCCCCAGCATTTT.